These 5 T cell receptor beta chains share one sample of origin, sequenced in a study of cytomegalovirus exposure and HLA in healthy donors. Researchers ran the PCR with 60 Vbeta and 13 Jbeta primers. TCRdb keeps only in-frame clones here, not all; method: immunoSEQ multiplex PCR. The sample carries 100,000 to 120,000 clones, about three quarters recorded once. The sequenced sample was PBMCs. The receptors come from a woman aged 55-69 years in good health and CMV-seropositive.

In its sample, this clone was seen a few times. The chain has TRBV5-4 and TRBJ1-3, with 8 bases identical to TRBD1. The CDR3 spans 17 residues. In germline, CDR1 is SGHNT, CDR2 YYREEE (reference sequence). V trimming: 2 bases; J trimming: 0 bases; junction bases outside the gene matches: 7. The CDR3 coding sequence is TGTGCCAGCAGCTTAGGGACAGGCCCTTCCTCTGGAAACACCATATATTTT. Translating gives CASSLGTGPSSGNTIYF.

J is TRBJ2-7 and V is TRBV5-1, with no clear D. Germline CDR1 SGHRS, CDR2 YFSETQ. The CDR3 length is 14 residues. V was trimmed by 4 bases and J by 7 bases, leaving 18 bases between them. The CDR3: CASSPVTAAPEQYF. The CDR3 bases are TGCGCCAGCAGCCCGGTAACTGCCGCCCCTGAGCAGTACTTC.

The chain carries TRBV9 and TRBJ2-7; 12 bases match TRBD2. Germline CDR1 is SGDLS and CDR2 is YYNGEE. This CDR3 has 15 residues. With V trimmed by 0 bases and J by 3 bases, 1 base remained unmatched. The CDR3 sequence is CASSVGTSGIYEQYF. The CDR3 nucleotides read TGTGCCAGCAGCGTAGGGACTAGCGGGATCTACGAGCAGTACTTC.

This rearrangement joins TRBV30 to TRBJ1-1; D not resolved. Per the germline V gene, CDR1 is GTSNPN and CDR2 is SVGIG (reference sequence). This CDR3 is 15 amino acids long. V was shortened by 4 bases and J by 6 bases, with 21 bases between the two germline ends. CDR3 DNA: TGTGCCTGGACCACCCTCTGGGCCGGGAGGGCTGAAGCTTTCTTT. Amino acids: CAWTTLWAGRAEAFF. Based on the CDR3 plus reference TRBV30 and TRBJ1-1, the full variable domain is SQTIHQWPATLVQPVGSPLSLECTVEGTSNPNLYWYRQAAGRGLQLLFYSVGIGQISSEVPQNLSASRPQDRQFILSSKKLLLSDSGFYLCAWTTLWAGRAEAFFGQGTRLTVV.

The rearrangement links TRBV5-1 to TRBJ2-1; TRBD2 aligns across 8 bases. The CDR3 contains 15 residues. Unmatched junction bases numbered 6, after V lost 2 bases and J lost 5 bases. Germline V gives CDR1 SGHRS, CDR2 YFSETQ. The CDR3 DNA is TGCGCCAGCAGCTTAGCGGGAGTTCGGAACAATGAGCAGTTCTTC. It specifies CASSLAGVRNNEQFF.